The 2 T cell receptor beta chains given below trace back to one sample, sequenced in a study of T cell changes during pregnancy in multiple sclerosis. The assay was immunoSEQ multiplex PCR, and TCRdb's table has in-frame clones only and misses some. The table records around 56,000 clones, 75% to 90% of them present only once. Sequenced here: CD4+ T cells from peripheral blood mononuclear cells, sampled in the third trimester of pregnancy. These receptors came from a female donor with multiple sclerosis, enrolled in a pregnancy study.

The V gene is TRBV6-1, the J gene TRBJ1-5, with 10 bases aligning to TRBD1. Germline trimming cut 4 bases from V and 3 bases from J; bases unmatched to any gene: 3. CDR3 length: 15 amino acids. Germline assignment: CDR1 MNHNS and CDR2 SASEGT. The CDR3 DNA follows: TGTGCCAGCAGTGCCCGACAGGGGGCCAATCAGCCCCAGCATTTT. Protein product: CASSARQGANQPQHF.

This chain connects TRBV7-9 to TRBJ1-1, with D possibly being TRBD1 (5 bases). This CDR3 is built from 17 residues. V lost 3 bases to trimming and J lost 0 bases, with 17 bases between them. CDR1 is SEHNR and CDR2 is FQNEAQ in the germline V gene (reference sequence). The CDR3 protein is CASSFPWGGDLNTEAFF. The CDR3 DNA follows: TGTGCCAGCAGCTTCCCCTGGGGGGGGGATTTGAACACTGAAGCTTTCTTT.